This T cell receptor (beta chain) was profiled in a study of blood T cells in healthy people across ages. Regarding the study as a whole: Estimates of total diversity, which came from one million sequenced T cells, were considered to be underestimates.

Germline CDR1 SGHTA, CDR2 FQGNSA. V lost 6 bases and J lost 6, with 6 bases in between. The CDR3 is 11 amino acids. The second PCR ran roughly 7 to 12 cycles with a sample-barcoded 5' primer and J-beta primers. TCRdb re-analysed the 5' RACE reads in MiXCR, keeping a single row per CDR3 protein. The sample consists of some 550,000 distinct CDR3 sequences, around 50% of them appearing once. Concerning this clonotype itself: Its antigen is not identified.

The receptor's source is a man of 80 years or more in good health. The specimen was blood. This chain joins TRBV7-2 and TRBJ2-1; D remains ambiguous. CDR3 coding DNA: TGTGCCAGCAGGAACAGCAATGAGCAGTTCTTC. It codes for CASRNSNEQFF.